This paragraph reports one T cell receptor beta chain. The target antigen is unknown. V was pared by 3 bases and J by 4 bases, with 7 bases between. Germline values: CDR1 KGHSH, CDR2 LQKENI. CDR3 length: 13 amino acids. The data are from a study of cytomegalovirus exposure and HLA in healthy donors. Study results and limitations: Later analysis suggested most CMV-associated TCR beta chains were HLA-restricted.

PCR was performed using 60 Vbeta and 13 Jbeta primers. Repertoires were generated with immunoSEQ multiplex PCR, while TCRdb's copy carries only in-frame clones and drops some. The table records approximately 200,000 clones, 60% to 80% of them present only once. The TCR sequence derives from a woman younger than 30 in good health and CMV-seronegative. The sequencing input was PBMCs. The V call is TRBV18, the J call TRBJ2-1; D not resolved. The CDR3 DNA sequence: TGTGCCAGCTCACCGGGCACGTACAATGAGCAGTTCTTC. This translates into CASSPGTYNEQFF.